This TCR beta chain originates from a study of blood T cell repertoires in COVID-19. The germline V gene encodes CDR1 SGHRS and CDR2 YFSETQ. This CDR3 has 14 residues. The V gene end was trimmed by 6 bases and the J gene end by 4 bases; junction bases not matched to a gene: 6. The data were produced by immunoSEQ multiplex PCR, yet TCRdb's version contains in-frame clones alone and is incomplete. The sample records roughly 220,000 clones, around 86% being singletons. The chain recombines TRBV5-1 with TRBJ2-1; 8 bases line up with TRBD1. The receptor comes from a woman aged 45-60 years with COVID-19, enrolled during active disease. Material: peripheral blood. Here the CDR3 DNA reads TGCGCCAGCAAAGGACAGGGTGGGTACAATGAGCAGTTCTTC. It encodes CASKGQGGYNEQFF. The full variable domain, its missing parts supplied by reference TRBV5-1 and TRBJ2-1, is KAGVTQTPRYLIKTRGQQVTLSCSPISGHRSVSWYQQTPGQGLQFLFEYFSETQRNKGNFPGRFSGRQFSNSRSEMNVSTLELGDSALYLCASKGQGGYNEQFFGPGTRLTVL.